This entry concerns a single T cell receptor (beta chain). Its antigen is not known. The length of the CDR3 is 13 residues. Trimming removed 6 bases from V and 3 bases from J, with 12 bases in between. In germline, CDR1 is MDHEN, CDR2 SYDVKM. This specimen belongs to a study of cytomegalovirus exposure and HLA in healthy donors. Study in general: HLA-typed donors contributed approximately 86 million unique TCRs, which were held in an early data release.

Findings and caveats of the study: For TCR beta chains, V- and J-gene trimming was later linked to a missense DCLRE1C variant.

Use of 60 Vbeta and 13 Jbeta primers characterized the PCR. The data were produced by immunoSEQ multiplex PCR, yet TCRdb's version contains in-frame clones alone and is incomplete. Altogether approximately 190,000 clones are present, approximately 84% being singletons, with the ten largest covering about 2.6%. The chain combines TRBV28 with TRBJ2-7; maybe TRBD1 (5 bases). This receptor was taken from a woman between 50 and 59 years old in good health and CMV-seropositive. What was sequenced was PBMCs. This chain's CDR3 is CASSQIQGYEQYF. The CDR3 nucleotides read TGTGCCAGCAGCCAGATTCAGGGCTACGAGCAGTACTTC. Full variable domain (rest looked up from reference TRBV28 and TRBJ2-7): DVKVTQSSRYLVKRTGEKVFLECVQDMDHENMFWYRQDPGLGLRLIYFSYDVKMKEKGDIPEGYSVSREKKERFSLILESASTNQTSMYLCASSQIQGYEQYFGPGTRLTVT.